This TCR beta chain is drawn from a study of blood T cell repertoires in COVID-19. Clones were sequenced by immunoSEQ multiplex PCR, and TCRdb holds only the in-frame ones, with some missing. The profile covers roughly 70,000 clones, with 88% appearing a single time and 5% to 7% taken by the ten largest. This CDR3 has 11 amino acids. Germline assignment: CDR1 DFQATT and CDR2 SNEGSKA (reference sequence). The V end lost 3 bases, the J end lost 1 base, and 3 bases lay between the germline ends. The sample taken for sequencing was peripheral blood. This receptor was identified in a woman aged 70 to 79 with acute or convalescent COVID-19. J is TRBJ1-1 and V is TRBV20-1; no clear D. The CDR3 loop reads CSARANTEAFF. In nucleotides, the CDR3 is TGCAGTGCTAGGGCGAACACTGAAGCTTTCTTT.